The 9 T cell receptor beta chains presented below share a single source sample, sequenced in a study of T cells in localized non-small cell lung cancer. Only in-frame clones appear in the TCRdb table, and some are missing; sequencing was by immunoSEQ multiplex PCR. The table lists approximately 34,000 clones, around nine tenths of them singletons. Material: peripheral blood, obtained before any cancer treatment. These receptors came from a woman between 40 and 69 years old with stage I lung adenocarcinoma.

This chain links TRBV19 with TRBJ1-1, with D uncertain. The CDR3 has 11 residues. The germline V and J ends were trimmed by 7 bases and 6 bases, with 9 bases remaining between them. Germline CDR1 reads LNHDA; CDR2 reads SQIVND (reference sequence). CDR3 sequence reads: CASMWASEAFF. The CDR3 DNA reads TGTGCCAGTATGTGGGCTTCTGAAGCTTTCTTT.

The V and J genes are TRBV5-1 and TRBJ2-2; no reliable D call. Germline CDR1 reads SGHRS; CDR2 reads YFSETQ. The CDR3 extends over 14 amino acids. V was trimmed by 4 bases and J by 0 bases, leaving 7 bases between them. The CDR3 DNA sequence: TGCGCCAGCAGCCGTATCACGAACACCGGGGAGCTGTTTTTT. Translating it yields CASSRITNTGELFF.

This chain connects TRBV2 to TRBJ1-5; D remains unclear. There are 13 residues in the CDR3. Deletions cut 4 bases from V and 4 bases from J, with 8 bases between. Germline loops: CDR1 SNHLY, CDR2 FYNNEI. The CDR3 loop is CASSAEGNQPQHF. The DNA of the CDR3 is TGTGCCAGCAGTGCAGAGGGAAATCAGCCCCAGCATTTT.

The chain couples TRBV27 to TRBJ1-2; the match to TRBD1 covers 7 bases. Unmatched junction bases numbered 7, after V lost 5 bases and J lost 4 bases. The CDR3 sequence is 14 residues long. Germline lookup yields CDR1 MNHEY and CDR2 SMNVEV (reference sequence). Here the CDR3 DNA reads TGTGCCAGCAGTGAAAGACAGGGCCTCTATGGCTACACCTTC. It yields the protein CASSERQGLYGYTF.

The CDR3 region is CASSVKQDSPLHF. In nucleotides, the CDR3 is TGCGCCAGCAGCGTAAAACAGGATTCACCCCTCCACTTT. This chain connects TRBV5-1 to TRBJ1-6; D may be TRBD1 (5 bases). The length of the CDR3 is 13 residues. V lost 4 bases and J lost 8, with 10 bases in between. CDR1 is SGHRS, CDR2 YFSETQ, per germline.

V usage is TRBV6-1 and J usage is TRBJ2-7, with D unclear. From germline, CDR1 is MNHNS and CDR2 SASEGT. The CDR3 is 13 amino acids. V shed 2 bases and J shed 4 bases, with 9 bases lying between them. CDR3 protein: CASSESTEYEQYF. In DNA form, the CDR3 reads TGTGCCAGCAGTGAATCCACAGAGTACGAGCAGTACTTC.

The rearrangement links TRBV2 to TRBJ1-5, with D maybe TRBD1 (5 bases). This CDR3 is 14 amino acids long. Germline lookup yields CDR1 SNHLY and CDR2 FYNNEI. The ends were cut back, 9 bases at V and 3 bases at J, with 15 bases in the middle. CDR3 sequence: CASMGDGDNQPQHF. Written as DNA, the CDR3 is TGTGCCAGTATGGGGGACGGCGACAATCAGCCCCAGCATTTT.

The genes are TRBV5-1 and TRBJ2-3; perhaps TRBD2 as D (5 bases). The CDR3 runs 14 residues. V lost 2 bases and J 4 bases, leaving 11 bases between the germline ends. Per the germline V gene, CDR1 is SGHRS and CDR2 is YFSETQ. Written as DNA, the CDR3 is TGCGCCAGCAGCTTCGACCAAGCGGCAGATACGCAGTATTTT. This sequence encodes CASSFDQAADTQYF.

The chain employs TRBV10-3 and TRBJ2-3, with D unclear. V was trimmed by 9 bases and J by 0 bases, leaving 7 bases between them. The germline CDR1 and CDR2 sequences are ENHRY and SYGVKD. There are 12 residues in the CDR3. The CDR3 nucleotides read TGTGCCATATCCTCTAGCACAGATACGCAGTATTTT. Translation gives CAISSSTDTQYF.